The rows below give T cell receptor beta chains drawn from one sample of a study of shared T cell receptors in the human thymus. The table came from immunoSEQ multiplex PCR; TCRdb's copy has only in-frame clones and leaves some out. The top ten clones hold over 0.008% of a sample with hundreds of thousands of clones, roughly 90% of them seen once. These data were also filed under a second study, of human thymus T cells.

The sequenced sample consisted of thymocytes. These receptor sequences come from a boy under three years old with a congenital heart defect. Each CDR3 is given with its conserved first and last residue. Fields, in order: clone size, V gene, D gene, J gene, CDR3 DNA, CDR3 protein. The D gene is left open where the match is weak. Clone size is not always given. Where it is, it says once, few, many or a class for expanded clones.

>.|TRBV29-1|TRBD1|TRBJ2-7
TGCAGCGTTGAAGTGGGGGACAGTTTCTCCTACGAGCAGTACTTC
CSVEVGDSFSYEQYF
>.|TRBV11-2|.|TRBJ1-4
TGTGCCAGCAGCTTACAAACAGGGTTAGAGAGGAATGAAAAACTGTTTTTT
CASSLQTGLERNEKLFF
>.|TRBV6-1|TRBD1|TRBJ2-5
TGTGCCAGCAGTGAGGGACAGGGCGGCGAGACCCAGTACTTC
CASSEGQGGETQYF
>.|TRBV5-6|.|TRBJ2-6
TGTGCCAGCAGCTTGGCCGGTTTAGCTCCATACTCTGGGGCCAACGTCCTGACTTTC
CASSLAGLAPYSGANVLTF
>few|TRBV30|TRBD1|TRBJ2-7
TGTGCCTGGAGGGGGACAGGGGGCTCCTACGAGCAGTACTTC
CAWRGTGGSYEQYF
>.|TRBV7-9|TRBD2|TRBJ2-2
TGTGCCAGCGGGCCGAAGGCGGGAGGAGTCGGGGAGCTGTTTTTT
CASGPKAGGVGELFF
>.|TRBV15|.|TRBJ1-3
TGTGCCACCAGCAGAGATCCTCCCAGAAGAAACACCATATATTTT
CATSRDPPRRNTIYF
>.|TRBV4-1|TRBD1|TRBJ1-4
TGCGCCAGCAGCCAAGGGAGTGGGACAGGCGGTGAAAAACTGTTTTTT
CASSQGSGTGGEKLFF
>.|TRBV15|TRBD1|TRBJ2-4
TGTGCCACCAGCAGCGGGACAGGGGCGAGGAAAGCCAAAAACATTCAGTACTTC
CATSSGTGARKAKNIQYF
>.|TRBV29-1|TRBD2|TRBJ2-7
TGCAGCGTTGAAACTCACGAGCGGGGAAACACCGACGAGCAGTACTTC
CSVETHERGNTDEQYF
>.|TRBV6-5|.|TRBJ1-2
TGTGCCAGCAGAACCACCCCCGGGGGATCCTATGGCTACACCTTC
CASRTTPGGSYGYTF
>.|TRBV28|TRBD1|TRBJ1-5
TGTGCCAGCAGTTTACGCGGACAGGGTCGGGACAATCAGCCCCAGCATTTT
CASSLRGQGRDNQPQHF
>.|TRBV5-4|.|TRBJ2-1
TGTGCCAGCAGATCGACCAATACCGGGGACAATGAGCAGTTCTTC
CASRSTNTGDNEQFF
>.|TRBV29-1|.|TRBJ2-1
TGCAGCGTGGCAGGGAAAAGGAATGAGCAGTTCTTC
CSVAGKRNEQFF
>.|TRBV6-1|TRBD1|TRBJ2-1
TGTGCCAGCAGTGAAGCACGGACAGGGGCGCCGGATGAGCAGTTCTTC
CASSEARTGAPDEQFF
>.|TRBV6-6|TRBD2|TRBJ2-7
TGTGCCAGCAGTTCGGAAGAGACTAGCGGGAAGGACGAGCAGTACTTC
CASSSEETSGKDEQYF
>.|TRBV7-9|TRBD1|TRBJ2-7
TGTGCCAGCCTCCAGCCTCCGGGACAGGGTCCCTACGAGCAGTACTTC
CASLQPPGQGPYEQYF
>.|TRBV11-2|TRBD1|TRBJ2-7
TGTGCCAGCAGCCTACAGGGGAGAGGCGAGCAGTACTTC
CASSLQGRGEQYF
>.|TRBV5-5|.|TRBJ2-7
TGTGCCAGCAGCCACCACAGGGTACCCCCCTACGAGCAGTACTTC
CASSHHRVPPYEQYF
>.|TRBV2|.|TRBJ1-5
TGTGCCAGCAATACAGGACCCCTTCAGCCCCAGCATTTT
CASNTGPLQPQHF